The 27 T cell receptor beta chains in this list originate from one sample, sequenced in a study of T-cell memory formation after mild COVID-19. TCRdb called the 5' RACE reads again in MiXCR, with one record for every CDR3 protein. This table has 430,000 or so distinct CDR3 sequences, approximately 23% appearing once. Sequenced material: PBMCs or a T cell subset sorted from them (not recorded which). The receptor source for this set is an adult woman who had mild COVID-19 (a few samples of this study predate the infection). Cell type and time point are not known.

This chain joins TRBV7-2 and TRBJ2-5; the match to TRBD2 covers 10 bases. CDR1 and CDR2 from the germline V gene are SGHTA and FQGNSA. This CDR3 is built from 16 residues. The junction had 9 bases not matched to a gene; V was cut back by 3 bases and J by 5 bases. The DNA of the CDR3 is TGTGCCAGCAGCTTCCCAGCGGGAGGGTCCGGGGAGACCCAGTACTTC. Amino acid sequence: CASSFPAGGSGETQYF.

This clonotype was recorded many times. The CDR3, as DNA: TGTGCCTGGAGTGTAATGAACGCTTTGGAGACTGAAGCTTTCTTT. As protein: CAWSVMNALETEAFF. The rearrangement links TRBV30 to TRBJ1-1; D gene uncertain. With 0 bases removed from V and 5 bases from J, the gap between germline ends came to 16 bases. The germline V gene encodes CDR1 GTSNPN and CDR2 SVGIG (reference sequence). The CDR3 has 15 residues.

The table lists this clonotype with a few counts. This chain uses TRBV12-3 or TRBV12-4 with TRBJ1-5; 7 bases are a match to TRBD1. Trimming cost V 5 bases and J 1 base; bases outside gene matches: 2. The CDR3 extends over 14 amino acids. The CDR3 spells CASSQGESNQPQHF. For the CDR3, the DNA is TGTGCCAGCAGTCAGGGGGAAAGCAATCAGCCCCAGCATTTT.

This rearrangement joins TRBV20-1 to TRBJ2-3, with 10 bases identical to TRBD2. The CDR3 spans 15 residues. CDR1 is DFQATT, CDR2 SNEGSKA, per germline (reference sequence). J lost 1 base, V lost 4 bases, and 5 bases had no gene match. The CDR3 nucleotides are TGCAGTGCTAAAGCGGGAGGGCCTGGCACAGATACGCAGTATTTT. It encodes CSAKAGGPGTDTQYF.

This clonotype has just a few counts. The chain is built from TRBV5-1 and TRBJ1-1; D remains ambiguous. This CDR3 spans 13 amino acids. Germline V lookup: CDR1 SGHRS, CDR2 YFSETQ. The V end was cut by 2 bases, the J end by 4 bases, with 9 bases between. CDR3 bases: TGCGCCAGCAGCTTCGCGGGTGGCACTGAAGCTTTCTTT. Protein sequence: CASSFAGGTEAFF.

J is TRBJ2-7 and V is TRBV5-6, with D perhaps TRBD1 (5 bases). The CDR3 runs 14 residues. The germline CDR1 and CDR2 sequences are SGHDT and YYEEEE. V gave up 2 bases and J gave up 2 bases, with 11 bases separating them. CDR3 residues: CASSFFQGTYEQYF. Here the CDR3 DNA reads TGTGCCAGCAGCTTCTTCCAGGGAACCTACGAGCAGTACTTC.

V and J are TRBV4-1 and TRBJ2-7, with TRBD1 matching 7 bases. V trimming: 2 bases; J trimming: 4 bases; junction bases outside the gene matches: 5. Germline V gene lookup returns CDR1 MGHRA and CDR2 YSYEKL. The CDR3 has 14 residues. The CDR3, as DNA: TGCGCCAGCAGCCAACTAGGGGGCGGGTACGAGCAGTACTTC. This translates into CASSQLGGGYEQYF.

J is TRBJ1-4 and V is TRBV2, with 7 nucleotides matching TRBD1. V gave up 8 bases and J gave up 4 bases; unmatched junction bases: 7. Germline V gene sequence: CDR1 SNHLY, CDR2 FYNNEI. The CDR3 sequence is 14 residues long. CDR3 in DNA: TGTGCCAGCGAAGGGACAGCGTTTAATGAAAAACTGTTTTTT. Amino acids: CASEGTAFNEKLFF.

This clonotype was seen more than once but under ten times. V gene TRBV29-1 combines with J gene TRBJ2-1, with D unresolved. The V gene's germline CDR1 is SQVTM and CDR2 ANQGSEA. The length of the CDR3 is 12 residues. CDR3 bases: TGCGGGGTCCCTACCAGTTACAATGAGCAGTTCTTC. This translates into CGVPTSYNEQFF.

V gene TRBV19 combines with J gene TRBJ1-5, with a possible D match to TRBD1 (5 bases). Germline V gene data show CDR1 as LNHDA and CDR2 as SQIVND (reference sequence). The CDR3 extends over 15 amino acids. V dropped 3 bases and J dropped 2 bases, with 11 bases sitting between them. The CDR3 region is CASSMVGAGNQPQHF. CDR3 DNA sequence: TGTGCCAGTAGTATGGTAGGGGCCGGCAATCAGCCCCAGCATTTT.

This clonotype was observed a handful of times. This chain links TRBV7-9 with TRBJ2-3; TRBD2 aligns across 13 bases. J was trimmed by 6 bases and V by 5 bases; bases with no gene match: 8. This CDR3 is built from 16 residues. Germline V gene sequence: CDR1 SEHNR, CDR2 FQNEAQ (reference sequence). The CDR3 spells CASSMGLAGMVDTQYF. CDR3 sequence (DNA): TGTGCCAGCAGCATGGGACTAGCGGGAATGGTGGATACGCAGTATTTT. Variable domain in full (rest from reference TRBV7-9 and TRBJ2-3): DTGVSQNPRHKITKRGQNVTFRCDPISEHNRLYWYRQTLGQGPEFLTYFQNEAQLEKSRLLSDRFSAERPKGSFSTLEIQRTEQGDSAMYLCASSMGLAGMVDTQYFGPGTRLTVL.

CDR3 sequence (DNA): TGTGCCAGCAGCATCGGGACAGGGTCGAATGAAAAACTGTTTTTT. This translates into CASSIGTGSNEKLFF. The gene calls are TRBV9 and TRBJ1-4; TRBD1 matches 9 bases. Per germline, CDR1 SGDLS and CDR2 YYNGEE. The CDR3 consists of 15 residues. Trimming removed 4 bases from V and 5 bases from J; junction bases left unmatched: 6.

The chain employs TRBV9 and TRBJ2-5; 7 bases are a match to TRBD1. V dropped 4 bases and J dropped 1; count of bases not matched to a gene: 10. The germline CDR1 and CDR2 sequences are SGDLS and YYNGEE. CDR3 length: 16 amino acids. This CDR3 is CASSSTTQGSQETQYF. CDR3 nucleotide sequence: TGTGCCAGCAGCTCCACGACACAGGGGTCCCAAGAGACCCAGTACTTC. Combining the CDR3 with reference TRBV9 and TRBJ2-5 gives the whole variable domain DSGVTQTPKHLITATGQRVTLRCSPRSGDLSVYWYQQSLDQGLQFLIQYYNGEERAKGNILERFSAQQFPDLHSELNLSSLELGDSALYFCASSSTTQGSQETQYFGPGTRLLVL.

This clonotype was counted only a few times. The V and J genes are TRBV20-1 and TRBJ2-3; 8 bases match TRBD2. J was trimmed by 0 bases and V by 3 bases; bases with no gene match: 8. The CDR3 totals 16 residues. The germline V gene encodes CDR1 DFQATT and CDR2 SNEGSKA (reference sequence). The CDR3 sequence: CSASRPGGSSTDTQYF. The CDR3 region has the DNA TGCAGTGCTAGCAGGCCGGGAGGGTCTAGCACAGATACGCAGTATTTT.

The chain carries TRBV3-1 and TRBJ1-3, with D perhaps TRBD1 (6 bases). Trimming shortened V by 2 bases and J by 6 bases, and 8 bases separated the two germline ends. This CDR3 comprises 13 residues. Germline lookup yields CDR1 LGHDT and CDR2 YNNKEL (reference sequence). The CDR3 sequence is CASSQRQANTIYF. CDR3 nucleotides: TGTGCCAGCAGCCAAAGACAGGCAAACACCATATATTTT.

The sample holds a few counts of this clonotype. J is TRBJ2-1 and V is TRBV5-5, with TRBD2 matching 12 bases. This CDR3 is built from 17 residues. Germline values: CDR1 SGHKS, CDR2 YYEKEE (reference sequence). Germline trimming cut 0 bases from V and 3 bases from J; bases unmatched to any gene: 4. CDR3 nucleotide sequence: TGTGCCAGCAGCTTGGACGAACTAGCGGGAGGCTACAATGAGCAGTTCTTC. This translates into CASSLDELAGGYNEQFF.

In its sample, this clonotype was seen a few times. The chain combines TRBV7-9 with TRBJ2-3; no clear D gene. The CDR3 contains 12 residues. V dropped 4 bases and J dropped 6 bases, with 8 bases sitting between them. Germline assignment: CDR1 SEHNR and CDR2 FQNEAQ (reference sequence). The CDR3 region has the DNA TGTGCCAGCAGCTCAGTTGGTGATACGCAGTATTTT. Translating it yields CASSSVGDTQYF.

This clonotype was observed once. The chain recombines TRBV3-1 with TRBJ2-3; TRBD2 aligns across 12 bases. CDR3 size: 17 residues. CDR1 LGHDT and CDR2 YNNKEL come from the germline V gene (reference sequence). J gave up 3 bases and V 0 bases, and 4 bases lay outside the gene matches. DNA of the CDR3: TGTGCCAGCAGCCAAGATAGACTAGCGGGAGTTACAGATACGCAGTATTTT. This encodes CASSQDRLAGVTDTQYF.

This clonotype was detected a few times. This chain uses TRBV20-1 with TRBJ1-3; D uncertain. The V end lost 6 bases, the J end lost 3 bases, and 12 bases lay between the germline ends. CDR3 length: 13 residues. Looked up from germline, CDR1 is DFQATT and CDR2 is SNEGSKA (reference sequence). The DNA for the CDR3 is TGCAGTGCCCTAACCTACAGTGGAAACACCATATATTTT. Its protein is CSALTYSGNTIYF.

The rearrangement links TRBV6-5 to TRBJ1-4; D gene unclear. V lost 6 bases and J lost 4, with 12 bases in between. This CDR3 has 14 amino acids. The germline gives CDR1 MNHEY, CDR2 SVGAGI. CDR3 protein: CASRALEVNEKLFF. The CDR3 DNA is TGTGCCAGCAGAGCCTTGGAAGTTAATGAAAAACTGTTTTTT.

The J gene is TRBJ2-1, the V gene TRBV7-9, with 11 bases lining up with TRBD1. J was trimmed by 7 bases and V by 4 bases; bases with no gene match: 9. CDR1 is SEHNR, CDR2 FQNEAQ, per germline (reference sequence). The CDR3 is made up of 16 amino acids. CDR3 protein: CASSSRTGGMWNEQFF. In DNA, the CDR3 is TGTGCCAGCAGCTCCCGGACAGGGGGCATGTGGAATGAGCAGTTCTTC.

This sequence joins TRBV5-5 and TRBJ1-5; TRBD1 aligns across 7 bases. V was clipped by 2 bases and J by 2 bases; unmatched bases: 4. The CDR3 runs to 15 residues. From germline, CDR1 is SGHKS and CDR2 YYEKEE (reference sequence). The CDR3 bases are TGTGCCAGCAGCTTAAAGGGGGCTGGCAATCAGCCCCAGCATTTT. Protein sequence: CASSLKGAGNQPQHF.

The chain uses TRBV4-1 and TRBJ1-2; D gene ambiguous. This CDR3 is 16 amino acids long. Germline V gene data show CDR1 as MGHRA and CDR2 as YSYEKL. Trimming left V 0 bases short and J 2 bases short, with 13 bases between. CDR3 protein: CASSQDHSRLNYGYTF. The DNA for the CDR3 is TGCGCCAGCAGCCAAGATCATAGCCGACTAAACTATGGCTACACCTTC.

This clonotype has only a few counts. The chain combines TRBV5-1 with TRBJ2-7; the match to TRBD2 covers 15 bases. The germline CDR1 and CDR2 sequences are SGHRS and YFSETQ. The CDR3 length is 18 residues. J was trimmed by 5 bases and V by 4 bases; bases with no gene match: 13. CDR3 loop: CASSPAPGLAGGGHEQYF. The CDR3 DNA reads as TGCGCCAGCAGCCCAGCTCCGGGACTAGCGGGAGGAGGGCACGAGCAGTACTTC.

The V call is TRBV5-1, the J call TRBJ2-6; D is unclear. Trimming stripped 1 base from V and 1 base from J, with 12 bases between. CDR1 SGHRS and CDR2 YFSETQ come from the germline V gene. The CDR3 covers 17 residues. The CDR3 region is CASSLFPGSSGANVLTF. The CDR3 nucleotides read TGCGCCAGCAGCTTGTTTCCGGGTTCTTCTGGGGCCAACGTCCTGACTTTC.

This clonotype was detected a few times. The chain joins TRBV6-5 to TRBJ2-2, with TRBD1 matching over 8 bases. The CDR3 spans 16 residues. The germline V gene has CDR1 MNHEY and CDR2 SVGAGI. After removal of 6 bases from V and 5 bases from J, the junction contained 11 bases not matched to a gene. The CDR3 sequence: CASSSAGGAVTGELFF. The CDR3 region has the DNA TGTGCCAGCAGCTCGGCAGGGGGCGCGGTTACCGGGGAGCTGTTTTTT.

This clonotype was seen more than once but under ten times. The rearrangement links TRBV6-5 to TRBJ2-7, with TRBD2 as a possible D gene (6 bases). The germline V gene encodes CDR1 MNHEY and CDR2 SVGAGI. The CDR3 is 15 residues long. With 2 bases removed from V and 2 bases from J, the gap between germline ends came to 13 bases. The CDR3 DNA follows: TGTGCCAGCAGTTACGGAGGGGCAGGGACCTACGAGCAGTACTTC. It translates to CASSYGGAGTYEQYF.